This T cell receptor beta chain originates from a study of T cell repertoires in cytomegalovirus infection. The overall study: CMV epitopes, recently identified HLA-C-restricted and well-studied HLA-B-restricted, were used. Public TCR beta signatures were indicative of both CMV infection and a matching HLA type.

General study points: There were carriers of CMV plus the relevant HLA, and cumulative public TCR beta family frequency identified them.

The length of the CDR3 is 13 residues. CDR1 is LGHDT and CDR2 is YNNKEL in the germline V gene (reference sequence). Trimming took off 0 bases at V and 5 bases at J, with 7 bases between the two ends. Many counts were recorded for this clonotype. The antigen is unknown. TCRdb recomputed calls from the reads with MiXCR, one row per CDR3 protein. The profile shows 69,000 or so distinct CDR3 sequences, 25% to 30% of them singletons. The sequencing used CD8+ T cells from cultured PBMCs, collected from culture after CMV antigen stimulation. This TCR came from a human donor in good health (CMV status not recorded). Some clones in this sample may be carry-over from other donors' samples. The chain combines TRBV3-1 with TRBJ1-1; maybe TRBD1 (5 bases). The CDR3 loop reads CASSQEGVTEAFF. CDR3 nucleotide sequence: TGTGCCAGCAGCCAAGAAGGGGTTACTGAAGCTTTCTTT.